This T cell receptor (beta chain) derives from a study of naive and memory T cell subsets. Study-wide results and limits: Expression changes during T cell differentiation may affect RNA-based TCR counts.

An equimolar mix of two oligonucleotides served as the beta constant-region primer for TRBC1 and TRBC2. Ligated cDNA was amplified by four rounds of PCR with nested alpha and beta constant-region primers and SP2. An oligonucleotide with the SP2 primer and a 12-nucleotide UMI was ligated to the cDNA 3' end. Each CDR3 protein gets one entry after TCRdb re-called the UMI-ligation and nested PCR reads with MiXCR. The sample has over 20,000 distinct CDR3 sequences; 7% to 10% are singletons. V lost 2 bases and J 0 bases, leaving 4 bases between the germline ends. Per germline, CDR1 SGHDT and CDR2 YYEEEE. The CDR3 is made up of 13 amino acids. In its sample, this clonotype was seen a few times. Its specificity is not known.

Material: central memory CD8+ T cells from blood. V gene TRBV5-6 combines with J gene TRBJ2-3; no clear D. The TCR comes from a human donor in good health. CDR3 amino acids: CASSFASTDTQYF. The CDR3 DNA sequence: TGTGCCAGCAGCTTCGCTAGCACAGATACGCAGTATTTT.